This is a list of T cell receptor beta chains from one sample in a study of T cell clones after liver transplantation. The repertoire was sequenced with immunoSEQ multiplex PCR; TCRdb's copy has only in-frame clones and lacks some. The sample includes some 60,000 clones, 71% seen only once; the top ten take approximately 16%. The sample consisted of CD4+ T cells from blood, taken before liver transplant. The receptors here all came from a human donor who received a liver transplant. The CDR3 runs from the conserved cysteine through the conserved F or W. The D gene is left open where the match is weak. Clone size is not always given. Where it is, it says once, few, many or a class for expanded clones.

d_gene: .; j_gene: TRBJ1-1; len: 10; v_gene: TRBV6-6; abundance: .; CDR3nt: TGTGCCAGCAGCCACTTAGAAGCTTTCTTT; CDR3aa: CASSHLEAFF
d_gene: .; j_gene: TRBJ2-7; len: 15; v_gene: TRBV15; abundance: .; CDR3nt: TGTGCCACCAGCAGAGGTTCGGGGAATCCCTACGAGCAGTACTTC; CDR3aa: CATSRGSGNPYEQYF
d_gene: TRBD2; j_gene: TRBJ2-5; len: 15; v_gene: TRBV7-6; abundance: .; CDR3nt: TGTGCCAGCAGCATTCTAGGGACTAGCGACGAGACCCAGTACTTC; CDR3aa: CASSILGTSDETQYF
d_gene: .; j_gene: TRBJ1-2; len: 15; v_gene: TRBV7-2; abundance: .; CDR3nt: TGTGCCAGCAGCTTAGCCCAAACAACAGGGTCTGGCTACACCTTC; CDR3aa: CASSLAQTTGSGYTF
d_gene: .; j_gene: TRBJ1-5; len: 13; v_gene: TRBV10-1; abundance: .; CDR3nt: TGCGCCAGCAGTGAGACAAGCAATCAGCCCCAGCATTTT; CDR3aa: CASSETSNQPQHF
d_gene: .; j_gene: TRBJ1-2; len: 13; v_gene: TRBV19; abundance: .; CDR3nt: TGTGCCAGTAGATACCCCCAGAACTATGGCTACACCTTC; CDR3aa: CASRYPQNYGYTF
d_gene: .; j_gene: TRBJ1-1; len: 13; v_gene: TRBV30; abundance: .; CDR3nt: TGTGCCTGGAGTTTAGAACGGGACACTGAAGCTTTCTTT; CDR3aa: CAWSLERDTEAFF
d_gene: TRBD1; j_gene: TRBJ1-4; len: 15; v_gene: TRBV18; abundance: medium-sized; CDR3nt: TGTGCCAGCTCCCCCGGACAGGGGGCGAATGAAAAACTGTTTTTT; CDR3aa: CASSPGQGANEKLFF
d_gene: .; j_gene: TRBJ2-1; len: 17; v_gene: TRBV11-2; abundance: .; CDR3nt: TGTGCCAGCAGCTCCCCCGTGGGAGGCCCTTCCTACAATGAGCAGTTCTTC; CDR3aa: CASSSPVGGPSYNEQFF
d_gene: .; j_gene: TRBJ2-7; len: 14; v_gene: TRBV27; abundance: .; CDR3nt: TGTGCCAGCAGCGCTTGGGGGCAAACCTACGAGCAGTACTTC; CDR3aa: CASSAWGQTYEQYF
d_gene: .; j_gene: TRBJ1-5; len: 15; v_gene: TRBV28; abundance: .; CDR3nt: TGTGCCAGCAGCCCTTCGACAGGTAGCAATCAGCCCCAGCATTTT; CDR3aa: CASSPSTGSNQPQHF
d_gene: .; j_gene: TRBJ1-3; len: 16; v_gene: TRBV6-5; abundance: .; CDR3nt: TGTGCCAGCAGTTACTCGCTGAGCGGGGCTGGAAACACCATATATTTT; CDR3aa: CASSYSLSGAGNTIYF
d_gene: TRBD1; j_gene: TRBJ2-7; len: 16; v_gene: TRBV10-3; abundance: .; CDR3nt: TGTGCCATCAGTGAGGAGGTATGGGACAGGCGCTACGAGCAGTACTTC; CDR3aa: CAISEEVWDRRYEQYF
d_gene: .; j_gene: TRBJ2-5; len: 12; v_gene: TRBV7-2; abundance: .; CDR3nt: TGTGCCAGCAGCCCAGAGAGGGAGACCCAGTACTTC; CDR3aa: CASSPERETQYF
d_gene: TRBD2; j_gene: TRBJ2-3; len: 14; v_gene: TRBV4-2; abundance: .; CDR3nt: TGTGCCAGCAGCCAAGACCGCAGCGCGGGGGCGCAGTATTTT; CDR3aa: CASSQDRSAGAQYF
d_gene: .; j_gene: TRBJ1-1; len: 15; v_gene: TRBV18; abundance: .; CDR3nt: TGTGCCAGCTCACCATGGTCTGCAGGGAACACTGAAGCTTTCTTT; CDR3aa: CASSPWSAGNTEAFF